The T cell receptor (beta chain) described here comes from a study of blood T cell repertoires in COVID-19. About the research overall: Acute-phase and convalescent COVID-19 samples originated in the United States, Italy and Spain. The analysed material was cDNA or gDNA that came from T cells, B-cell-depleted T cells, or PBMCs.

Germline-derived CDR1 and CDR2 are SGHNT and YYREEE (reference sequence). This CDR3 region has 15 residues. V lost 1 base and J lost 7; bases outside the gene matches: 10. Original handling: Nucleated cell counts were estimated from reference gene primer amplification. Assay: immunoSEQ multiplex PCR; the TCRdb copy retains only in-frame clones and omits some. That table supplies the V and J calls and clone size; D and trimming were determined from the DNA. The sample shows around 170,000 clones, around 80% of them seen only once. This sequence was found in an older man with active or convalescent COVID-19. The gene calls are TRBV5-4 and TRBJ1-2; 7 bases match TRBD1. The sequenced sample consisted of peripheral blood. The CDR3 bases are TGTGCCAGCAGCTTGCCCCTCCTAGGGGGCAGTGGCTACACCTTC. This sequence encodes CASSLPLLGGSGYTF.